These 14 T cell receptor beta chains share one sample of origin, sequenced in a study of blood T cell repertoires in COVID-19. The data were produced by immunoSEQ multiplex PCR, yet TCRdb's version contains in-frame clones alone and is incomplete. Of about 220,000 clones in the sample, less than 90% are singletons; the top ten hold just over 2.5%. Material for sequencing was PBMCs or T cells enriched from blood (not recorded which). These receptors came from a woman aged 25 to 39 who had recovered from COVID-19.

The chain carries TRBV9 and TRBJ1-5; no reliable D call. Germline V lookup: CDR1 SGDLS, CDR2 YYNGEE. This CDR3 spans 13 amino acids. V shed 1 base and J shed 3 bases, with 5 bases lying between them. The CDR3 spells CASSVNINQPQHF. The CDR3, as DNA: TGTGCCAGCAGCGTAAACATCAATCAGCCCCAGCATTTT.

This clone was seen once. The genes are TRBV9 and TRBJ2-7; 8 positions match TRBD2. Trimming at V came to 4 bases and at J to 0 bases, leaving 9 bases not matched to a gene. CDR1 is SGDLS and CDR2 is YYNGEE in the germline V gene. The CDR3 has 16 amino acids. The CDR3 nucleotides read TGTGCCAGCAGCTCGGGGAGCGGGGGCAACTCCTACGAGCAGTACTTC. Its translation: CASSSGSGGNSYEQYF.

The V gene is TRBV5-1, the J gene TRBJ2-5; possibly TRBD1 for D (6 bases). CDR1 and CDR2 (germline): SGHRS, YFSETQ. The CDR3 covers 15 residues. The germline V and J ends were trimmed by 0 bases and 2 bases, with 11 bases remaining between them. The CDR3, as DNA: TGCGCCAGCAGCTTGGGGGGGCGATTTCAAGAGACCCAGTACTTC. This translates into CASSLGGRFQETQYF.

The V call is TRBV19, the J call TRBJ1-5; a possible D gene is TRBD1 (6 bases). V was trimmed by 6 bases and J by 0 bases, leaving 12 bases between them. Germline CDR1 reads LNHDA; CDR2 reads SQIVND (reference sequence). The CDR3 length is 15 residues. The CDR3 nucleotides are TGTGCCAGTAGCCTAACAGGGAATAGCAATCAGCCCCAGCATTTT. Protein: CASSLTGNSNQPQHF.

The rearrangement joins TRBV5-1 to TRBJ1-6; tentatively, D is TRBD1 (5 bases). V gave up 1 base and J gave up 7 bases, with 15 bases separating them. The germline V gene encodes CDR1 SGHRS and CDR2 YFSETQ. The CDR3 extends over 16 amino acids. CDR3 sequence reads: CASSLSSPGMNSPLHF. CDR3 in DNA: TGCGCCAGCAGCTTGTCCTCCCCAGGGATGAATTCACCCCTCCACTTT.

This clone was recorded a few times. V is TRBV4-2 and J is TRBJ1-2; D is uncertain. Germline CDR1 is LGHNA and CDR2 is YNFKEQ. Trimming stripped 0 bases from V and 7 bases from J, with 15 bases between. The CDR3 totals 15 residues. The CDR3, as DNA: TGTGCCAGCAGCCAAGACGGAGGGCAGTTGGGTGGCTACACCTTC. Translating gives CASSQDGGQLGGYTF.

J is TRBJ1-5 and V is TRBV6-5, with a tentative D call TRBD1 (5 bases). The V and J ends lost 5 bases and 4 bases respectively, with 15 bases between them. The CDR3 is 15 amino acids. The V gene's germline CDR1 is MNHEY and CDR2 SVGAGI. In DNA, the CDR3 is TGTGCCAGCAGTCTTGTGACAGTGCTTAATCAGCCCCAGCATTTT. Its translation: CASSLVTVLNQPQHF.

The rearrangement uses TRBV5-1 and TRBJ2-7; 9 nucleotides agree with TRBD1. The ends lost 4 bases at V and 2 bases at J; junction bases unmatched: 4. The CDR3 loop spans 14 amino acids. Germline-derived CDR1 and CDR2 are SGHRS and YFSETQ. The CDR3 sequence: CASSVGQGPYEQYF. CDR3 DNA: TGCGCCAGCAGCGTGGGACAGGGACCCTACGAGCAGTACTTC.

The chain combines TRBV19 with TRBJ1-2; D not resolved. The CDR3 spans 12 residues. V lost 9 bases to trimming and J lost 1 base, with 9 bases between them. Germline CDR1 reads LNHDA; CDR2 reads SQIVND (reference sequence). CDR3 sequence (DNA): TGTGCCAGCTCGGGGTTTAACTATGGCTACACCTTC. Encoded protein: CASSGFNYGYTF.

This clone came up once. J is TRBJ1-1 and V is TRBV18, with D unresolved. V lost 3 bases and J lost 0, with 14 bases in between. Germline V gene sequence: CDR1 KGHSH, CDR2 LQKENI. The CDR3 sequence is 16 residues long. DNA of the CDR3: TGTGCCAGCTCACCGATTAGCGTCAGACTGAACACTGAAGCTTTCTTT. The encoded protein is CASSPISVRLNTEAFF.

CDR3 loop: CASSLVRGPFDYGYTF. CDR3 nucleotide sequence: TGTGCCAGCAGCTTGGTCAGGGGCCCGTTCGACTATGGCTACACCTTC. The rearrangement links TRBV7-9 to TRBJ1-2; TRBD1 might be the D (6 bases). The CDR3 contains 16 residues. In germline, CDR1 is SEHNR, CDR2 FQNEAQ (reference sequence). V lost 3 bases to trimming and J lost 3 bases, with 17 bases between them. Together with reference TRBV7-9 and TRBJ1-2, the CDR3 gives the full variable domain: DTGVSQNPRHKITKRGQNVTFRCDPISEHNRLYWYRQTLGQGPEFLTYFQNEAQLEKSRLLSDRFSAERPKGSFSTLEIQRTEQGDSAMYLCASSLVRGPFDYGYTFGSGTRLTVV.

This clone was detected once. V usage is TRBV2 and J usage is TRBJ2-1, with D uncertain. There are 13 residues in the CDR3. CDR1 and CDR2 (germline): SNHLY, FYNNEI. The V end lost 2 bases, the J end lost 9 bases, and 11 bases lay between the germline ends. The DNA of the CDR3 is TGTGCCAGCAGTGAATGGGTAGCCAGTGAGCAGTTCTTC. This translates into CASSEWVASEQFF.

V and J are TRBV3-1 (or the pseudogene TRBV3-2) and TRBJ1-1; D gene ambiguous. CDR1 LGHDT and CDR2 YNNKEL come from the germline V gene (reference sequence). The CDR3 has 14 residues. V shed 4 bases and J shed 2 bases, with 11 bases lying between them. The DNA for the CDR3 is TGTGCCAGCAGCCGACCGGGTTTCAACACTGAAGCTTTCTTT. Translating gives CASSRPGFNTEAFF.

The J gene is TRBJ1-3, the V gene TRBV10-3; D is perhaps TRBD1 (6 bases). The CDR3 runs to 16 residues. In germline, CDR1 is ENHRY, CDR2 SYGVKD. The ends were cut back, 7 bases at V and 0 bases at J, with 16 bases in the middle. DNA of the CDR3: TGTGCCATCAAAGGGGGATGGGTAACCTCTGGAAACACCATATATTTT. Translated: CAIKGGWVTSGNTIYF.